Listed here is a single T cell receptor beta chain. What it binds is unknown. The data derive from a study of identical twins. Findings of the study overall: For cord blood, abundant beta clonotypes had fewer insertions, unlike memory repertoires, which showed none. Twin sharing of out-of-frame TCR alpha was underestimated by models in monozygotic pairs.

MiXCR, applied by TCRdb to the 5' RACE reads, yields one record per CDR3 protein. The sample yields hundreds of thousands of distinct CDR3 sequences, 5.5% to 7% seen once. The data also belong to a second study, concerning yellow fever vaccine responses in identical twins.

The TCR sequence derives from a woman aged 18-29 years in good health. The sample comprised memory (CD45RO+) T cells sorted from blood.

The CDR3 region has the DNA TGTGCCAGCAGCCAGGGGGACTTAGAGACCCAGTACTTC. This encodes CASSQGDLETQYF. This rearrangement joins TRBV3-1 to TRBJ2-5; D perhaps matches TRBD2 (6 bases). Trimming stripped 3 bases from V and 4 bases from J, with 9 bases between. The germline CDR1 and CDR2 sequences are LGHDT and YNNKEL (reference sequence). The CDR3 contains 13 residues.